This T cell receptor beta chain was retrieved from a study of T-cell memory formation after mild COVID-19. In germline, CDR1 is SGHTA, CDR2 FQGNSA. The germline V and J ends were trimmed by 0 bases and 4 bases, with 2 bases remaining between them. This CDR3 contains 12 residues. TCRdb re-called the 5' RACE reads through MiXCR, storing one row per CDR3 protein. Of about 60,000 distinct CDR3 sequences in the sample, more than 10% are singletons; the top ten hold roughly a quarter. This clonotype has more than one count but fewer than ten. The chain links TRBV7-2 to TRBJ2-3; no clear D. The source of this sequence is a man younger than 35 who had mild COVID-19 (a few samples of this study predate the infection). Cell type and time point are not known. Material: PBMCs or a T cell subset sorted from them (not recorded which). CDR3 region: CASSLAADTQYF. In nucleotides, the CDR3 is TGTGCCAGCAGCTTAGCGGCAGATACGCAGTATTTT.